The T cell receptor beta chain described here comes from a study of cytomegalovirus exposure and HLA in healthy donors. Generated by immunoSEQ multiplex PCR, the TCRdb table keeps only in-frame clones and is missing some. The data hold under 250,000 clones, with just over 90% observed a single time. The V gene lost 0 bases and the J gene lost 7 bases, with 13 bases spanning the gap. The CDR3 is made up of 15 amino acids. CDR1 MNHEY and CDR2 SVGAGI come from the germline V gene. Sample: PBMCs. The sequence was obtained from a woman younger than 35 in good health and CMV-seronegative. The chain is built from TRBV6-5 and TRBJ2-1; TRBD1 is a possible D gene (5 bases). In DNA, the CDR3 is TGTGCCAGCAGTTACTCGGGCATGTCAGGGAATGAGCAGTTCTTC. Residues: CASSYSGMSGNEQFF.